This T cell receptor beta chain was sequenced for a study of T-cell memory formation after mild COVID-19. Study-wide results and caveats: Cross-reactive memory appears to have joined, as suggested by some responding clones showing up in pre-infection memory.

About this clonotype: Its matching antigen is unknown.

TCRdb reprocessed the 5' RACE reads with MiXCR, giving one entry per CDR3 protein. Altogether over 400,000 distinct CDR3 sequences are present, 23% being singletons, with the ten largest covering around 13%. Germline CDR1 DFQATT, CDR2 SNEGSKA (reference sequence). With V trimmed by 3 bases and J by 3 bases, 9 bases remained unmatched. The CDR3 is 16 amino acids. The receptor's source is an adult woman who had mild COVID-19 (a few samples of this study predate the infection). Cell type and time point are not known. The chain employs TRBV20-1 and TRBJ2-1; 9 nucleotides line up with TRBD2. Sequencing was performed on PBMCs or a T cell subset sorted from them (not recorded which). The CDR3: CSASADLAGIYNEQFF. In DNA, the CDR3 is TGCAGTGCTAGCGCTGACCTAGCGGGGATCTACAATGAGCAGTTCTTC.